This T cell receptor beta chain was captured by sequencing in a study of cytomegalovirus exposure and HLA in healthy donors. Trimming left V 4 bases short and J 4 bases short, with 12 bases between. The CDR3 runs to 14 residues. Germline CDR1 is SGDLS and CDR2 is YYNGEE. Data came from immunoSEQ multiplex PCR; TCRdb stores just in-frame clones and leaves some out. Among about 360,000 clones listed, 80% to 90% were seen once. This clone was detected once. V usage is TRBV9 and J usage is TRBJ2-1; D is undetermined. The TCR originated in a woman aged 18-35 years in good health and CMV-seronegative. The sequenced material came from PBMCs. Here the CDR3 reads CASSPQNPYNEQFF. The CDR3 nucleotides read TGTGCCAGCAGCCCCCAGAACCCTTACAATGAGCAGTTCTTC.